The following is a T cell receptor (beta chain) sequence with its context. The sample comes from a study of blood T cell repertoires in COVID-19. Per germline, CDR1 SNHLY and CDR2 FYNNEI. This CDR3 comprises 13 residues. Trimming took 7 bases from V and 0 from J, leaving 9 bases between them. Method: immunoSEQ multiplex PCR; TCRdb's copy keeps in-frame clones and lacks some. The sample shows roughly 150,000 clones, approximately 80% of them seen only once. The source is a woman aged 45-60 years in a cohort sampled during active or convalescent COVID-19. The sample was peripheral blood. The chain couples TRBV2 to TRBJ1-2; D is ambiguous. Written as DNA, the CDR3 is TGTGCCAGCAAACACGATACTAACTATGGCTACACCTTC. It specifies CASKHDTNYGYTF.